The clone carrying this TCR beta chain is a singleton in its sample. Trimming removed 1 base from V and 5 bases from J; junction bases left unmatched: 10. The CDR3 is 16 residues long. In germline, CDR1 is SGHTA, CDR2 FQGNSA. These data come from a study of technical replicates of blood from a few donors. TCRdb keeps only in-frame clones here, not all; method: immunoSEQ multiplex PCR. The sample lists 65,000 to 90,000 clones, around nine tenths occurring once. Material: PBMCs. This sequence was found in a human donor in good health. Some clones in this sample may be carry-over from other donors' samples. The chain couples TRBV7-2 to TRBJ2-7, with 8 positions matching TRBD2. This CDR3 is CASSLEITGGRHEQYF. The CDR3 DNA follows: TGTGCCAGCAGCTTAGAGATCACGGGAGGGCGGCACGAGCAGTACTTC.